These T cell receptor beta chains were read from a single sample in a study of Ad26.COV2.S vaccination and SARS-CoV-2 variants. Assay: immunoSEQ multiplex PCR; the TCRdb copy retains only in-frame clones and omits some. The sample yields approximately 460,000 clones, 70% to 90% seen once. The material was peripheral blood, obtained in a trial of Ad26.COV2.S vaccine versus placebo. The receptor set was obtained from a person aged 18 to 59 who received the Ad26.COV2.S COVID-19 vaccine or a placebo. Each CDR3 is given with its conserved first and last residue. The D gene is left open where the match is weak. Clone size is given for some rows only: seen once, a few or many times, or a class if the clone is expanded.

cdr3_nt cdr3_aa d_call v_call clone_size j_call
TGTGCCAGCAGTCCCCGGACAGGGGGAGGCTATGGCTACACCTTC CASSPRTGGGYGYTF TRBD1 TRBV25-1 - TRBJ1-2
TGTGCCAGCAGCGTGGGCAGGGAGCCATTCTACGAGCAGTACTTC CASSVGREPFYEQYF - TRBV9 few TRBJ2-7
TGTGCCAGCAGCTTCAAGGAGCCGAACACCGGGGAGCTGTTTTTT CASSFKEPNTGELFF - TRBV7-9 few TRBJ2-2
TGTGCCAGCAGCTCCTCTGTTTTCCAGCGGGAGTTTGGTAACATTCAGTACTTC CASSSSVFQREFGNIQYF TRBD2 TRBV7-2 - TRBJ2-4
TGTGCCAGCAGCCCCCGCGAGCAGGGGGGGACTGAAGCTTTCTTT CASSPREQGGTEAFF TRBD1 TRBV5-4 - TRBJ1-1
TGCGCCAGCAGCCAATGGGACAGACCATACGAGCAGTACTTC CASSQWDRPYEQYF TRBD1 TRBV5-1 once TRBJ2-7
TGTGCCAGCAGTTCGGGAGTCATGAACACTGAAGCTTTCTTT CASSSGVMNTEAFF - TRBV27 - TRBJ1-1
TGTGCCAGCAGCCAAGGGGCGACGGTTAACTATGGCTACACCTTC CASSQGATVNYGYTF - TRBV4-2 - TRBJ1-2
TGTGCCAGCAGCTTAGCTATTACCTCCTCCTACGAGCAGTACTTC CASSLAITSSYEQYF - TRBV7-2 - TRBJ2-7
TGTGCCAGCAGCCAAAACGGGATAGGCACAGATACGCAGTATTTT CASSQNGIGTDTQYF - TRBV14 - TRBJ2-3
TGTGCCAGCAGCCTACTAGCGGGGGGGCATGGTGAGCAGTTCTTC CASSLLAGGHGEQFF TRBD2 TRBV5-6 - TRBJ2-1
TGTGCCAGCAGTATGAGGGGCCGAAGTACCGAGCAGTACTTC CASSMRGRSTEQYF - TRBV6-5 - TRBJ2-7
TGTGCCACCAGTGACCCAAGACAGGGTGGTCAGCCCCAGCATTTT CATSDPRQGGQPQHF TRBD1 TRBV24-1 - TRBJ1-5
TGTGCCTGGAGGATATCCTACAATGAGCAGTTCTTC CAWRISYNEQFF - TRBV30 - TRBJ2-1
TGCGCCAGCAGCTTAAGCGGGAGGGCCTCCCTTAACAATGAGCAGTTCTTC CASSLSGRASLNNEQFF TRBD2 TRBV5-1 - TRBJ2-1
TGTGCCAGTAGTGACAAAAACATTCAGTACTTC CASSDKNIQYF - TRBV19 - TRBJ2-4
TGTGCCAGCAGCCAAGAGGGACTAGCGGTAGCCAAAAACATTCAGTACTTC CASSQEGLAVAKNIQYF TRBD2 TRBV4-2 - TRBJ2-4
TGTGCCAGCACCCTCTCTGGTGATGACATTCAGTACTTC CASTLSGDDIQYF - TRBV6-5 - TRBJ2-4
TGCAGCGTTGTAGTACTAAATGAGCAGTTCTTC CSVVVLNEQFF - TRBV29-1 - TRBJ2-1
TGTGCCAGCAGCTTGAGGACGGCACTAAATGAGCAGTTCTTC CASSLRTALNEQFF - TRBV11-2 - TRBJ2-1
TGTGCCAGCAGTTTAAGGAGGGGCAGCTCCTACGAGCAGTACTTC CASSLRRGSSYEQYF - TRBV27 - TRBJ2-7
TGTGCCAGCAGCCAGCCTTGGACAGGCCAAGAGACCCAGTACTTC CASSQPWTGQETQYF TRBD1 TRBV7-2 - TRBJ2-5
TGTGCCAGCAGTGGCCGGGACAGGGGGCAAAGCACAGATACGCAGTATTTT CASSGRDRGQSTDTQYF TRBD1 TRBV25-1 - TRBJ2-3
TGTGCCAGCAACAGGGGGCTTTATTCACCCCTCCACTTT CASNRGLYSPLHF TRBD1 TRBV25-1 - TRBJ1-6
TGTGCCAGCAGTTTACCAGGACTAGCCCGAGGGGATGAGCAGTTCTTC CASSLPGLARGDEQFF TRBD2 TRBV6-2/TRBV6-3 - TRBJ2-1
TGTGCCAGCAGTTACGCGCCACCCGAAAAACTGTTTTTT CASSYAPPEKLFF - TRBV6-5 - TRBJ1-4
TGTGCCAGCAGCCAAGGGACTAATGAAAAACTGTTTTTT CASSQGTNEKLFF - TRBV3-1/TRBV3-2 - TRBJ1-4
TGTGCCAGCTCAGGGGGGGTCGATCAGCCCCAGCATTTT CASSGGVDQPQHF - TRBV18 - TRBJ1-5
TGTGCCAGCAGTTATTTCGGGGCAGACAGTGAAGCTTTCTTT CASSYFGADSEAFF - TRBV6-5 - TRBJ1-1
TGTGCCAGCAGCCAGTCACAGGGGAGGGGATCACGGGATACGCAGTATTTT CASSQSQGRGSRDTQYF - TRBV3-1/TRBV3-2 - TRBJ2-3
TGTGCCAGTAGTATCGTGGGGGTCCAGCCCCAGCATTTT CASSIVGVQPQHF - TRBV19 - TRBJ1-5
TGTGCCAGCAGCGCAGGGACAGGACAAAAAGAGACCCAGTACTTC CASSAGTGQKETQYF TRBD1 TRBV9 - TRBJ2-5
TGCGCCAGCCGGATGGAGGACAGGGGGCGCCACGAGCAGTACTTC CASRMEDRGRHEQYF TRBD1 TRBV5-1 - TRBJ2-7
TGTGCCAGCAGCTTAGGAGGTAGGAATCAGCCCCAGCATTTT CASSLGGRNQPQHF - TRBV7-9 - TRBJ1-5
TGTGCCAGCAGTTACGGGGGGGGTAGGGATGAGCAGTTCTTC CASSYGGGRDEQFF TRBD2 TRBV6-6 - TRBJ2-1
TGCGCCAGCAGTCGGACTAGCGGGAGTTTCCGAGAGACCCAGTACTTC CASSRTSGSFRETQYF TRBD2 TRBV5-1 - TRBJ2-5
TGTGCCAGCAGTCTAGGGGGAGGTCACACTGAAGCTTTCTTT CASSLGGGHTEAFF - TRBV6-5 few TRBJ1-1
TGCGCCAGTACTAAGGCGGGAGGGAACACTGAAGCTTTCTTT CASTKAGGNTEAFF - TRBV5-1 once TRBJ1-1
TGTGCCTGGAGTACAGGGAATGCTAATGAAAAACTGTTTTTT CAWSTGNANEKLFF - TRBV30 - TRBJ1-4
TGTGCCAGCAGCTTAGTCCAGGGTACAGATACGCAGTATTTT CASSLVQGTDTQYF - TRBV7-3 - TRBJ2-3
TGTGCCAGCAGCTTAGCAGCAGATGCTGGAAACACCATATATTTT CASSLAADAGNTIYF - TRBV11-2 few TRBJ1-3
TGCGCCAGCAGCTTCGGGGTAGCTTGGTCCGAGCAGTACTTC CASSFGVAWSEQYF - TRBV5-1 - TRBJ2-7
TGTGCCAGCAGCCTTAGAGCGGGGGGGCATACGCAGTATTTT CASSLRAGGHTQYF TRBD2 TRBV4-2 - TRBJ2-3